This TCR beta chain is drawn from a study of post-analysis software for immune sequencing data. Study at large: The disease courses covered relapsing-remitting, secondary progressive and progressive-relapsing multiple sclerosis.

cDNA libraries of TCR beta carried unique molecular identifiers. Around 460,000 cDNA molecules came from approximately 1 to 10 million T cells. From the PCR reads, TCRdb called clonotypes with MiXCR, one entry per CDR3 protein. The sample holds 170,000 or so distinct CDR3 sequences, about 32% seen once. This clonotype has only a few counts. The origin of this receptor is a girl between 10 and 17 years old with multiple sclerosis. The specimen sequenced was blood.

In DNA, the CDR3 is TGTGCCAGCAGTCCCCAGGGCGGTGTCTCCTACAATGAGCAGTTCTTC. It yields the protein CASSPQGGVSYNEQFF. This rearrangement joins TRBV12-3 or TRBV12-4 to TRBJ2-1, with D tentatively TRBD1 (5 bases). The CDR3 runs 16 residues. The V end was cut by 5 bases, the J end by 0 bases, with 14 bases between.